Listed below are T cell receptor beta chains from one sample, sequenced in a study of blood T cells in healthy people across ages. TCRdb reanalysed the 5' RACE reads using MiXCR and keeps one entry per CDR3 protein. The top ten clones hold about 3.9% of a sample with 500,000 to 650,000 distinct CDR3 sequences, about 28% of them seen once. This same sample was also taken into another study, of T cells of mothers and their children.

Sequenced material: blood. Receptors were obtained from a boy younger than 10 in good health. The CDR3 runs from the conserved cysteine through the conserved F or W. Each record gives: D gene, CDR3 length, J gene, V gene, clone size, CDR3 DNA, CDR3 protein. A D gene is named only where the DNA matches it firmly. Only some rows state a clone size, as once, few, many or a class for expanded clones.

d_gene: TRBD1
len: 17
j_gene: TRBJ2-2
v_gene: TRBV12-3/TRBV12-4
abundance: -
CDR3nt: TGTGCCAGCAGTTCACCCACGGACAGGGAAAACACCGGGGAGCTGTTTTTT
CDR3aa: CASSSPTDRENTGELFF

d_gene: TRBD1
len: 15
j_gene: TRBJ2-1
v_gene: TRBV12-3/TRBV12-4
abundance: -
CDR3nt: TGTGCCAGCAGTTTTGGACAGGGGAACCTCGGTGAGCAGTTCTTC
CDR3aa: CASSFGQGNLGEQFF

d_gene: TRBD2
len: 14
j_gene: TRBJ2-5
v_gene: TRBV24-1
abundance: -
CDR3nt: TGTGCCACCAGTGATAGCGGGAGTGGGGAGACCCAGTACTTC
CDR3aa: CATSDSGSGETQYF

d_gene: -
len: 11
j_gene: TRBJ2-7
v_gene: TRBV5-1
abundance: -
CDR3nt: TGCGCCAGCAGCGAGGAAAACAAGCAGTACTTC
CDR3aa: CASSEENKQYF

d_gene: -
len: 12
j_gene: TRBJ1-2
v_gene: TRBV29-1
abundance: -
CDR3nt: TGCAGCGTTGAAAGGGGGGACTATGGCTACACCTTC
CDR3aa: CSVERGDYGYTF

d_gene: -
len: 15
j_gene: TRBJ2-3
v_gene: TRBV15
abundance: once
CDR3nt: TGTGCCACCAGCAGACTGACGGAGAGCACAGATACGCAGTATTTT
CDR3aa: CATSRLTESTDTQYF

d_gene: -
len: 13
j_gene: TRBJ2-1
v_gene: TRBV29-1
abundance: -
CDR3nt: TGCACGGGTAGCGGACTCTCCTACAATGAGCAGTTCTTC
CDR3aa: CTGSGLSYNEQFF

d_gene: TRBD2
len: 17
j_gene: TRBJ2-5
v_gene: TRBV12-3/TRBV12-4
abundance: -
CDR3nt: TGTGCCAGCAGTTTGCCCTTTCTCGGGAGGTCGTGGGAGACCCAGTACTTC
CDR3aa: CASSLPFLGRSWETQYF

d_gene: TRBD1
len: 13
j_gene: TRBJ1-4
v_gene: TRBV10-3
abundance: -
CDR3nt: TGTGCCATCAGAGGGACAGTTAATGAAAAACTGTTTTTT
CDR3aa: CAIRGTVNEKLFF

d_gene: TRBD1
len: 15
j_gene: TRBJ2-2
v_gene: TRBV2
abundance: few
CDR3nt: TGTGCCAGCAGTGGGGCAGGGGGCTTGGCCGGGGAGCTGTTTTTT
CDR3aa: CASSGAGGLAGELFF

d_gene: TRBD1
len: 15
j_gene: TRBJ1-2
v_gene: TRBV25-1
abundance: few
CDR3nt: TGTGCCAGCAGTGGTGAGACAGGGGGCTCCTATGGCTACACCTTC
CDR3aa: CASSGETGGSYGYTF

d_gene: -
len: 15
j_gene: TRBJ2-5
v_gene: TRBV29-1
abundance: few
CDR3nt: TGCAGCGTAGGAACGGACTTCCTGTACCAAGAGACCCAGTACTTC
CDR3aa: CSVGTDFLYQETQYF

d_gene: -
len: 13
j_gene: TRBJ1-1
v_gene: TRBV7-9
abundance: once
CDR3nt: TGTGCCAGCAGCTTAAGTGAGGACCGTGAAGCTTTCTTT
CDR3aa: CASSLSEDREAFF

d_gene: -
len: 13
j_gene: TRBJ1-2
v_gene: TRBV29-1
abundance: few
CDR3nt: TGCAGCGTAGGCCTACAGGCAATCTATGGCTACACCTTC
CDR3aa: CSVGLQAIYGYTF

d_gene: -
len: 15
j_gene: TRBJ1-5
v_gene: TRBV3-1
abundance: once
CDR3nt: TGTGCCAGCAGCCATCATCTTGGCCGAGGCCAGCTAAGGGCATTT
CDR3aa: CASSHHLGRGQLRAF

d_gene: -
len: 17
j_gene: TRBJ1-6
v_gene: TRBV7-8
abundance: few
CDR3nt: TGTGCCAGCAGCTTAGTGCGGGCTCGCTCCTATAATTCACCCCTCCACTTT
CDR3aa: CASSLVRARSYNSPLHF

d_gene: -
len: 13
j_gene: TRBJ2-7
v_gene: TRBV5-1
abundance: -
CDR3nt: TGCGCCAGCGGAATTCACGGGAATTACGAGCAGTACTTC
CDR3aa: CASGIHGNYEQYF

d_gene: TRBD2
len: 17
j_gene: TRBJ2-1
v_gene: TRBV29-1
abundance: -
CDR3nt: TGCAGCGTTGAGCAGCCTAGCGGGAGAACCTCCTACAATGAGCAGTTCTTC
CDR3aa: CSVEQPSGRTSYNEQFF

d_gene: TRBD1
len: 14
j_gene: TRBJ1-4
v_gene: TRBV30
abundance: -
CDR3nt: TGTGCCTGGAGTCACGACAGGGGACGAGGGAAACTGTTTTTT
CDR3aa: CAWSHDRGRGKLFF

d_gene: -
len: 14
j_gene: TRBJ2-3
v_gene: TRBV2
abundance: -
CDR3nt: TGTGCCAGCACATTGTCCCGTAGCACAGATACGCAGTATTTT
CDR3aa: CASTLSRSTDTQYF

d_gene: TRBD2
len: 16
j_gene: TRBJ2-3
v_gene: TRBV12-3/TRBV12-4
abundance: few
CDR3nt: TGTGCCAGCAGTCCCCACGGACTAGCGAAAAACGATACGCAGTATTTT
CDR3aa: CASSPHGLAKNDTQYF

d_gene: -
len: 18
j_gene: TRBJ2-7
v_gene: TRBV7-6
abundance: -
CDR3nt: TGTGCCAGCAGCTTAGCTAAGAAGGGGGGATCTTCCTCCTACGAGCAGTGCTTC
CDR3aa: CASSLAKKGGSSSYEQCF

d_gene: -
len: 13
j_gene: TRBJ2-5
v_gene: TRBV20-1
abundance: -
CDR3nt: TGCAGTGCAAATGTCCGTTTCCAAGAGACCCAGTACTTC
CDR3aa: CSANVRFQETQYF

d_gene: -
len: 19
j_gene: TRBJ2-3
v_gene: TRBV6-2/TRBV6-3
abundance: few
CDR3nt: TGTGCCAGCAGACCCCCCTTAACCGACAGGCCGGATGGCACAGATACGCAGTATTTT
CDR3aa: CASRPPLTDRPDGTDTQYF

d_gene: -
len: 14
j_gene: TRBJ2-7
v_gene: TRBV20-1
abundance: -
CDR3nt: TGCAGTGCTAGCCCTAGCGCCTACTCCTACGAGCAGTACTTC
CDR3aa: CSASPSAYSYEQYF

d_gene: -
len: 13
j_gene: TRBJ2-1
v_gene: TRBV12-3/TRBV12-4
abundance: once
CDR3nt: TGTGCCAGCAGTTTCCCGCCGTCCCCTGAGCAGTTCTTC
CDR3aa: CASSFPPSPEQFF

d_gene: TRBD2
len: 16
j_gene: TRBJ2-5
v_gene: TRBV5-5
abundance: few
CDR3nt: TGTGCCAGCAGCTACAAGCGGGGGGACCACCAAGAGACCCAGTACTTC
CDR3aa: CASSYKRGDHQETQYF

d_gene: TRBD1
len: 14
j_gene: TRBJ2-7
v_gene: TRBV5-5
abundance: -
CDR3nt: TGTGCCAGCAGCAAGGGACAGCCTGATCGTGAGCAGTACTTC
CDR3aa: CASSKGQPDREQYF

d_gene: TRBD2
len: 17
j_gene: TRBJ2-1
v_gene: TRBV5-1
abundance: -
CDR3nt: TGCGCCAGCAGCTTACCGGGACTAGCGGGAGGGTACAATGAGCAGTTCTTC
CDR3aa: CASSLPGLAGGYNEQFF

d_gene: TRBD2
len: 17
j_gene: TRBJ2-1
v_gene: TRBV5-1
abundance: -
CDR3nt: TGCGCCAGCAGCCAGGGACTAGCGGGGGGTGCGGCCAATGAGCAGTTCTTC
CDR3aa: CASSQGLAGGAANEQFF

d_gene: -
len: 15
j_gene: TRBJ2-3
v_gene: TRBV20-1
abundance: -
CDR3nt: TGCAGTGCTAGCTCCTTACAAGCAGGCACAGATACGCAGTATTTT
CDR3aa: CSASSLQAGTDTQYF

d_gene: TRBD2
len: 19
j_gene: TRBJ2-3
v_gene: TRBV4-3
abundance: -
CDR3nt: TGCGCCAGCAGCCAAGTGGGGGGGGGTAGCTGGGCAAGCACAGATACGCAGTATTTT
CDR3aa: CASSQVGGGSWASTDTQYF

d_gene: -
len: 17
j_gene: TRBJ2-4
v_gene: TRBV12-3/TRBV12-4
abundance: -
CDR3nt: TGTGCCAGCAGTTTTAGGGGACTCCGTGTAGCCAAAAACATTCAGTACTTC
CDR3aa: CASSFRGLRVAKNIQYF

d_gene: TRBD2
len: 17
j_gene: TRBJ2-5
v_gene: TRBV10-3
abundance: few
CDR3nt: TGTGCCATCAGTGCGGAAACTAGCGGGAGGGCCCGAGAGACCCAGTACTTC
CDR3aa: CAISAETSGRARETQYF

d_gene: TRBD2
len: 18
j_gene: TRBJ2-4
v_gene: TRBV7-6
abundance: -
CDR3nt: TGTGCCAGCAGCTCGGGACTAGCGGGGGGGATAGCCAAAAACATTCAGTACTTC
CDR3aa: CASSSGLAGGIAKNIQYF

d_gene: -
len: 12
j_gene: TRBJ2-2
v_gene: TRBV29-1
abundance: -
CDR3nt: TGCAGCGTTGAGGGGGAGATCGGGGAGCTGTTTTTT
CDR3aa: CSVEGEIGELFF

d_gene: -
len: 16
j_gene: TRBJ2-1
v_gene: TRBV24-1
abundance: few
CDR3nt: TGTGCCACCAGTGACTGGACACAACGTTCCTACAATGAGCAGTTCTTC
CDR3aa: CATSDWTQRSYNEQFF

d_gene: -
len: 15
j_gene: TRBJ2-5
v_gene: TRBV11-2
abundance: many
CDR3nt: TGTGCCAGCAGCTTAACAGGGACCATACAAGAGACCCAGTACTTC
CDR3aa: CASSLTGTIQETQYF

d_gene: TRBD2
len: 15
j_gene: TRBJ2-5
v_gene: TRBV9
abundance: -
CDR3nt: TGTGCCAGCAGCGTAGCAGCGGGAGAGGTAGAGACCCAGTACTTC
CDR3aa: CASSVAAGEVETQYF

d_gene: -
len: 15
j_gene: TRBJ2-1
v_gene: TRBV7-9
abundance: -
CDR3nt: TGTGCCAGCAGCTTAGCCGGCGGTCATCGTAATGAGCAGTTCTTC
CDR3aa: CASSLAGGHRNEQFF

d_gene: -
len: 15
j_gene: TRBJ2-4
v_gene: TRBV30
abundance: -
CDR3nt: TGTGCCTGGAGTGTCGAGTACGTAGCCAAAAACATTCAGTACTTC
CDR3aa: CAWSVEYVAKNIQYF